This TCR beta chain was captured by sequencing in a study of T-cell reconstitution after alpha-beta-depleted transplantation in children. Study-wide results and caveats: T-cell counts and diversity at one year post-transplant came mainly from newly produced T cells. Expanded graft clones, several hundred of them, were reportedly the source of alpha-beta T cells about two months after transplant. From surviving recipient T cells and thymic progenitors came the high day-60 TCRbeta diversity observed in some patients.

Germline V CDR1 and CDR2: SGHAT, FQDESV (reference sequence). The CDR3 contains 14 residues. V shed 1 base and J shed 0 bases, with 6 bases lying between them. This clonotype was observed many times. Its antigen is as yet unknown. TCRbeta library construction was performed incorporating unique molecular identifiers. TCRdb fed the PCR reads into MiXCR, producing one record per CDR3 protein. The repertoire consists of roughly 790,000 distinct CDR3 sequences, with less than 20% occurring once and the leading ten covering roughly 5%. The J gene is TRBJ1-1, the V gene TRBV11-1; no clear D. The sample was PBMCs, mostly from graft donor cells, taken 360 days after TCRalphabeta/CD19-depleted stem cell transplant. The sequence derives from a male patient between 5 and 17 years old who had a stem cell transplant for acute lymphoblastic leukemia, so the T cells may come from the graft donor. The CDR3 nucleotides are TGTGCCAGCAGCTTAGAAGCGGTGAACACTGAAGCTTTCTTT. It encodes CASSLEAVNTEAFF.